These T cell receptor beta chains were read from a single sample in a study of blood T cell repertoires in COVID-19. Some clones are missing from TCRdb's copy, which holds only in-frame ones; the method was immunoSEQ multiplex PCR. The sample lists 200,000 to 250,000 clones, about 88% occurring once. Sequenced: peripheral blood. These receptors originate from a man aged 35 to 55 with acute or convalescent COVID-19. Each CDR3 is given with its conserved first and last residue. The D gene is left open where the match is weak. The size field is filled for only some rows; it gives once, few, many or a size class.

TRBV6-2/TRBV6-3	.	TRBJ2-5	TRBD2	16	CASSHSVLAGEETQYF	TGTGCCAGCAGTCACTCAGTCCTAGCGGGGGAGGAGACCCAGTACTTC
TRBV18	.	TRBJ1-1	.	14	CASSPNTGSLEAFF	TGTGCCAGCTCACCCAATACAGGTTCCCTTGAAGCTTTCTTT
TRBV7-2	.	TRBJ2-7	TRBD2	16	CASSLGAGGRVYEQYF	TGTGCCAGCAGCTTAGGTGCGGGGGGTAGAGTCTACGAGCAGTACTTC
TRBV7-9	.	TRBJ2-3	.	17	CASSMYRPAADTDTQYF	TGTGCCAGCAGCATGTACCGACCAGCAGCGGATACAGATACGCAGTATTTT
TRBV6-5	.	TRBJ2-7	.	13	CASCRGASYEQYF	TGTGCCAGCTGCAGGGGGGCCTCCTACGAGCAGTACTTC
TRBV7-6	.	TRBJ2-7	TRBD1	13	CASSSGQTYEQYF	TGTGCCAGCAGCTCGGGACAGACCTACGAGCAGTACTTC
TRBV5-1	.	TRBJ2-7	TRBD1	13	CASSPDRAEEQYF	TGCGCCAGCAGCCCGGACAGGGCAGAAGAGCAGTACTTC
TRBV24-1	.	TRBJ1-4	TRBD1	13	CATRTGVNEKLFF	TGTGCCACCCGGACAGGCGTTAATGAAAAACTGTTTTTT
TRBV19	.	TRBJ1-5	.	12	CASSLINQPQHF	TGTGCCAGTAGTCTTATCAATCAGCCCCAGCATTTT
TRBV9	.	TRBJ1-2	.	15	CASSVVPGEGYGYTF	TGTGCCAGCAGCGTAGTGCCGGGAGAGGGCTATGGCTACACCTTC
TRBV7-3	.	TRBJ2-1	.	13	CASSPSVGDEQFF	TGTGCCAGCAGCCCCTCGGTGGGAGATGAGCAGTTCTTC
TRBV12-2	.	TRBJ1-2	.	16	CASRLSTVGVCGGYTF	TGTGCAAGTCGCTTATCAACCGTAGGGGTCTGTGGGGGCTACACCTTC
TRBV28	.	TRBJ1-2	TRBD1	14	CASSPRQGRVGYTF	TGTGCCAGCAGTCCGAGACAGGGGCGGGTAGGCTACACCTTC
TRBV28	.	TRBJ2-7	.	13	CASSLPGDYEQYF	TGTGCCAGCAGTTTACCCGGAGACTACGAGCAGTACTTC
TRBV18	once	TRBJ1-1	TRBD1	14	CASSRDRGNTEAFF	TGTGCCAGCTCCAGGGACAGGGGAAACACTGAAGCTTTCTTT
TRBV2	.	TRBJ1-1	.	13	CASGGRGGTEAFF	TGTGCCAGTGGAGGGCGGGGAGGGACTGAAGCTTTCTTT
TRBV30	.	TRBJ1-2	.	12	CAWSGQVYGYTF	TGTGCCTGGAGTGGGCAGGTCTATGGCTACACCTTC
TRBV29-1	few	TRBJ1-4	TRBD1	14	CSVRLQGAKGKLFF	TGCAGCGTTCGTTTACAGGGGGCGAAAGGGAAACTGTTTTTT
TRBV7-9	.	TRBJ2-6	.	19	CASSTRKGVRGSGANVLTF	TGTGCCAGCAGCACCCGAAAGGGGGTTAGGGGCTCTGGGGCCAACGTCCTGACTTTC
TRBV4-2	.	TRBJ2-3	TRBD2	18	CASSPGLAGASSTDTQYF	TGTGCCAGCAGCCCGGGACTAGCGGGGGCTTCTAGCACAGATACGCAGTATTTT
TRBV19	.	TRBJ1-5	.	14	CASSLLSGEQPQHF	TGTGCCAGTAGTCTTTTGTCAGGGGAGCAGCCCCAGCATTTT
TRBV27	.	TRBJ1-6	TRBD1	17	CASSYFPRTGGFADLHF	TGTGCCAGCAGTTACTTTCCCCGGACAGGCGGCTTTGCGGACCTCCACTTT
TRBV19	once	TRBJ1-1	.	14	CASNWRAADAEAFF	TGTGCCAGTAATTGGAGGGCGGCGGACGCTGAAGCTTTCTTT
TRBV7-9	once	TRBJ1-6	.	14	CASSLVVSNSPLHF	TGTGCCAGCAGCTTAGTAGTCTCTAATTCACCCCTCCACTTT
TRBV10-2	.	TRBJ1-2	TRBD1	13	CASRGQVNYGYTF	TGCGCCAGCAGGGGACAGGTTAACTATGGCTACACCTTC
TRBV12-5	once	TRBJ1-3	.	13	CASQEWPGNTIYF	TGTGCTAGTCAAGAATGGCCCGGAAACACCATATATTTT
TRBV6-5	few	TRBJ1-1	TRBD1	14	CASNRDRGGGEAFF	TGTGCCAGCAATAGAGACAGGGGCGGCGGTGAAGCTTTCTTT
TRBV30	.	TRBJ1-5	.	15	CAGTFGGNSNQPQHF	TGTGCCGGGACCTTTGGGGGGAATAGCAATCAGCCCCAGCATTTT
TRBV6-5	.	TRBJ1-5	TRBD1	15	CASSSRPGQNQPQHF	TGTGCCAGCAGTTCACGACCGGGACAGAATCAGCCCCAGCATTTT
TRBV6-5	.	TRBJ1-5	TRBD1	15	CASSYFRTGPGTQHF	TGTGCCAGCAGTTACTTTAGGACAGGCCCGGGGACCCAGCATTTT
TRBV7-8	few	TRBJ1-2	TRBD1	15	CASSPMTGGNYGYTF	TGTGCCAGCAGCCCGATGACAGGGGGGAACTATGGCTACACCTTC
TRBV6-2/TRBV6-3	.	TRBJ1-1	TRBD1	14	CASSSTGGSTEAFF	TGTGCCAGCAGTTCGACAGGGGGAAGCACTGAAGCTTTCTTT
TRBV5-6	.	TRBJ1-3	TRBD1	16	CASSLRVTGAGNTIYF	TGTGCCAGCAGCTTGCGTGTGACAGGGGCTGGAAACACCATATATTTT
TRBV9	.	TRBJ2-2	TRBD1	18	CASSARDRGLPDTGELFF	TGTGCCAGCAGCGCCCGGGACAGGGGCCTCCCGGACACCGGGGAGCTGTTTTTT
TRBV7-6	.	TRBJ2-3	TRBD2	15	CASSSSGGGTDTQYF	TGTGCCAGCAGCTCCAGCGGGGGGGGCACAGATACGCAGTATTTT
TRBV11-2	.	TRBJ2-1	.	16	CASSLLGTPKWNEQFF	TGTGCCAGCAGTTTGCTCGGGACTCCCAAGTGGAATGAGCAGTTCTTC
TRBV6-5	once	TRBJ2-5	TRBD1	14	CASRASTGMGTQYF	TGTGCCAGCAGAGCCTCGACAGGGATGGGGACCCAGTACTTC
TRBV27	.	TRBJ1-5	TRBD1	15	CASSLQGTRGQPQHF	TGTGCCAGCAGTCTACAGGGGACAAGGGGCCAGCCCCAGCATTTT
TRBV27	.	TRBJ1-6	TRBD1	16	CASSWTGKLDNSPLHF	TGTGCCAGCAGTTGGACAGGGAAATTGGATAATTCACCCCTCCACTTT
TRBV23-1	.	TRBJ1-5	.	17	CASSQYRWSVSNQPQHF	TGCGCCAGCAGTCAATATAGATGGAGTGTTAGCAATCAGCCCCAGCATTTT
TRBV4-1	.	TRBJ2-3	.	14	CASSQDTVTDTQYF	TGCGCCAGCAGCCAAGATACAGTCACAGATACGCAGTATTTT
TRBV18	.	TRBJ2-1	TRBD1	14	CASSLGQRYNEQFF	TGTGCCAGCTCACTGGGACAGCGCTACAATGAGCAGTTCTTC
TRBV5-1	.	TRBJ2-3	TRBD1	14	CASSFRQGADTQYF	TGCGCCAGCAGCTTCAGACAGGGGGCAGATACGCAGTATTTT
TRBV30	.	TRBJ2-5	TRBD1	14	CAWSSGQGRETQYF	TGTGCCTGGAGTTCGGGACAGGGGCGAGAGACCCAGTACTTC
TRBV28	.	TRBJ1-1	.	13	CASSFLRNTEAFF	TGTGCCAGCAGCTTCCTCAGGAACACTGAAGCTTTCTTT
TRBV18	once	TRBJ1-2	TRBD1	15	CASSGQGEANYGYTF	TGTGCCAGCTCAGGACAGGGGGAAGCTAACTATGGCTACACCTTC
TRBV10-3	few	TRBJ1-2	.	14	CAISESNRNYGYTF	TGTGCCATCAGTGAGTCAAACAGAAACTATGGCTACACCTTC
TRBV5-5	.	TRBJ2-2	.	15	CASSPSTLMAGELFF	TGTGCCAGCAGCCCGAGTACGTTAATGGCCGGGGAGCTGTTTTTT
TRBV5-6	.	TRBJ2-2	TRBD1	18	CASSFTRDRGATTGELFF	TGTGCCAGCAGCTTCACCCGGGACAGGGGGGCGACCACCGGGGAGCTGTTTTTT
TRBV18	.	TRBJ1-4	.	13	CASSAGVSEKLFF	TGTGCCAGCTCCGCGGGGGTGTCGGAAAAACTGTTTTTT
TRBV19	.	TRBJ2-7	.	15	CASIPPAGPSYEQYF	TGTGCCAGTATACCCCCGGCGGGACCCTCCTACGAGCAGTACTTC
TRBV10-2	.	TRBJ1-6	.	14	CASSEPGQGATLHF	TGCGCCAGCAGTGAGCCCGGCCAGGGCGCTACCCTCCACTTT
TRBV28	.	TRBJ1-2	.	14	CASSPGGGPYGYTF	TGTGCCAGCAGTCCCGGCGGAGGGCCTTATGGCTACACCTTC
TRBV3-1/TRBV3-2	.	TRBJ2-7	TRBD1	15	CASSQAYRGPYEQYF	TGTGCCAGCAGCCAAGCATACAGGGGGCCCTACGAGCAGTACTTC
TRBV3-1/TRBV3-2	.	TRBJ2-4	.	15	CASSQGSEMRNIQYF	TGTGCCAGCAGCCAAGGGTCCGAAATGCGGAACATTCAGTACTTC
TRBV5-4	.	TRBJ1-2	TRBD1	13	CASSGQGDYGYTF	TGTGCCAGCAGCGGACAGGGTGACTATGGCTACACCTTC
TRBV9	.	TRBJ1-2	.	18	CASSPGPGSGGFAYGYTF	TGTGCCAGCAGCCCAGGCCCCGGCAGCGGTGGTTTCGCCTATGGCTACACCTTC
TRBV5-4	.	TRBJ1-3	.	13	CASSLGGQNTIYF	TGTGCCAGCAGCTTGGGGGGGCAAAACACCATATATTTT
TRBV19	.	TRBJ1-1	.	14	CASSMFTGGTEAFF	TGTGCCAGTAGTATGTTCACAGGTGGCACTGAAGCTTTCTTT